The 24 T cell receptor beta chains below come from one sample, sequenced in a study of early T cells in non-severe SARS-CoV-2 infection. TCRdb re-called the 5' RACE reads through MiXCR, storing one row per CDR3 protein. The sample carries 75,000 to 90,000 distinct CDR3 sequences, 13% recorded once. The source material was whole blood. These receptors were collected from an adult who was a healthcare worker with PCR-confirmed SARS-CoV-2 infection or an uninfected control (not recorded which).

In this sample, this clonotype turned up many times. The chain recombines TRBV7-2 with TRBJ2-5, with TRBD2 as a possible D gene (6 bases). The CDR3 is 16 residues long. Germline V gives CDR1 SGHTA, CDR2 FQGNSA. Trimming removed 4 bases at V and 5 bases at J, with 20 bases between. In nucleotides, the CDR3 is TGTGCCAGCAGCTCACCGGGACTCTCAGAGGTGGAGACCCAGTACTTC. This encodes CASSSPGLSEVETQYF. The entire variable domain, with the rest obtained from reference TRBV7-2 and TRBJ2-5, is as follows: GAGVSQSPSNKVTEKGKDVELRCDPISGHTALYWYRQSLGQGLEFLIYFQGNSAPDKSGLPSDRFSAERTGGSVSTLTIQRTQQEDSAVYLCASSSPGLSEVETQYFGPGTRLLVL.

This clonotype was recorded many times. The chain has TRBV7-9 and TRBJ1-2, with D possibly being TRBD1 (5 bases). Looked up from germline, CDR1 is SEHNR and CDR2 is FQNEAQ (reference sequence). CDR3 size: 12 residues. V lost 6 bases and J lost 6, with 11 bases in between. CDR3 coding DNA: TGTGCCAGCAGAACCGTAGGGGATGGCTACACCTTC. It yields the protein CASRTVGDGYTF. The entire variable domain, with the rest obtained from reference TRBV7-9 and TRBJ1-2, is as follows: DTGVSQNPRHKITKRGQNVTFRCDPISEHNRLYWYRQTLGQGPEFLTYFQNEAQLEKSRLLSDRFSAERPKGSFSTLEIQRTEQGDSAMYLCASRTVGDGYTFGSGTRLTVV.

The V gene is TRBV20-1, the J gene TRBJ1-3; D remains ambiguous. CDR3 size: 13 residues. Germline V gene lookup returns CDR1 DFQATT and CDR2 SNEGSKA (reference sequence). Trimming took 4 bases from V and 0 from J, leaving 7 bases between them. Here the CDR3 reads CSATEGSGNTIYF. DNA for the CDR3: TGCAGTGCTACCGAGGGCTCTGGAAACACCATATATTTT.

The genes are TRBV7-9 and TRBJ1-1; no definite D call. CDR1 is SEHNR and CDR2 is FQNEAQ in the germline V gene (reference sequence). Trimming removed 1 base from V and 1 base from J, with 4 bases in between. The CDR3 consists of 13 residues. The CDR3 sequence is CASSLVQNTEAFF. The CDR3 DNA is TGTGCCAGCAGCTTAGTGCAGAACACTGAAGCTTTCTTT.

This clonotype was counted many times. CDR3 residues: CASSLGVLNTEAFF. The CDR3 bases are TGTGCCAGCAGCTTGGGGGTTCTAAACACTGAAGCTTTCTTT. This sequence joins TRBV5-5 and TRBJ1-1; D is unresolved. V lost 0 bases to trimming and J lost 2 bases, with 8 bases between them. CDR1 is SGHKS, CDR2 YYEKEE, per germline (reference sequence). The CDR3 extends over 14 amino acids.

This chain uses TRBV20-1 with TRBJ2-2; D may be TRBD1 (5 bases). Trimming pared 2 bases from V and 2 bases from J, leaving 12 bases between. The CDR3 totals 15 residues. Germline assignment: CDR1 DFQATT and CDR2 SNEGSKA (reference sequence). The CDR3 spells CSARPGHLNTGELFF. The DNA for the CDR3 is TGCAGTGCTAGACCCGGACACCTTAACACCGGGGAGCTGTTTTTT.

This clonotype was observed at least ten times. The rearrangement uses TRBV28 and TRBJ2-4; D perhaps matches TRBD1 (6 bases). V was pared by 4 bases and J by 0 bases, with 13 bases between. CDR3 size: 16 residues. Germline V gives CDR1 MDHEN, CDR2 SYDVKM. In DNA form, the CDR3 reads TGTGCCAGCAGTTCGGGACATTCCCTAGCCAAAAACATTCAGTACTTC. The encoded protein is CASSSGHSLAKNIQYF.

Ten or more counts support this clonotype. The V and J genes are TRBV10-3 and TRBJ2-2, with TRBD2 matching 13 bases. CDR3 size: 16 residues. The germline CDR1 and CDR2 sequences are ENHRY and SYGVKD. Trimming took 7 bases from V and 2 from J; bases not matched to a gene: 4. CDR3 amino acids: CAIKGTSGANTGELFF. The CDR3 DNA sequence: TGTGCCATCAAGGGGACTAGCGGGGCCAACACCGGGGAGCTGTTTTTT.

The table lists this clonotype with a few counts. The chain employs TRBV10-1 and TRBJ2-7; 9 nucleotides agree with TRBD1. Per germline, CDR1 WNHNN and CDR2 SYGVQD (reference sequence). This CDR3 has 12 residues. The CDR3 nucleotides read TGCGGTAGAAACAGGGGGCGCGGCGAGCAGTACTTC. Translation gives CGRNRGRGEQYF.

This clonotype has at least ten counts. V is TRBV6-1 and J is TRBJ2-1; 12 bases are shared with TRBD1. From germline, CDR1 is MNHNS and CDR2 SASEGT. This CDR3 is 14 amino acids long. The ends lost 3 bases at V and 9 bases at J; junction bases unmatched: 3. The CDR3 DNA reads as TGTGCCAGCAGTGAGGGACAGGGGGCGAGTGAGCAGTTCTTC. It translates to CASSEGQGASEQFF.

The V gene is TRBV14, the J gene TRBJ2-7; D is tentatively TRBD1 or TRBD2 (5 bases each). Trimming took 0 bases from V and 4 from J, leaving 13 bases between them. The CDR3 contains 15 residues. Germline assignment: CDR1 SGHDN and CDR2 FVKESK. The CDR3, as DNA: TGTGCCAGCAGCCAAGACCAGTCTTGGGGGTACGAGCAGTACTTC. It codes for CASSQDQSWGYEQYF.

There are a few counts of this clonotype. J is TRBJ2-7 and V is TRBV7-9; D uncertain. The length of the CDR3 is 14 residues. The germline V gene encodes CDR1 SEHNR and CDR2 FQNEAQ (reference sequence). Between the trimmed V and J ends, which lost 1 base and 3 bases, there was a span of 10 bases. The CDR3 region has the DNA TGTGCCAGCAGCTTAGGGTACCAGCTCTACGAGCAGTACTTC. Its translation is CASSLGYQLYEQYF.

This clonotype was observed at least ten times. J is TRBJ2-3 and V is TRBV6-2 or TRBV6-3, with 10 bases lining up with TRBD2. Trimming removed 4 bases from V and 8 bases from J; junction bases left unmatched: 12. This CDR3 is built from 16 residues. Germline V gives CDR1 MNHEY, CDR2 SVGEGT. The DNA for the CDR3 is TGTGCCAGCAGTTCCCTCTCGGGACTAGCGAGAGGTACGCAGTATTTT. As protein: CASSSLSGLARGTQYF.

The chain uses TRBV20-1 and TRBJ2-7; D gene uncertain. The V end was cut by 5 bases, the J end by 9 bases, with 14 bases between. The CDR3 loop spans 11 amino acids. Germline V gene lookup returns CDR1 DFQATT and CDR2 SNEGSKA (reference sequence). The CDR3 coding sequence is TGCAGTGCTCCTGGTCCCTCGGGGCAGTACTTC. Translating it yields CSAPGPSGQYF.

V usage is TRBV9 and J usage is TRBJ1-6; maybe TRBD1 (6 bases). The CDR3 runs to 15 residues. V dropped 3 bases and J dropped 7 bases, with 14 bases sitting between them. Germline-derived CDR1 and CDR2 are SGDLS and YYNGEE. The CDR3 here is CASSGHGGGNSPLHF. The CDR3 DNA reads as TGTGCCAGCAGCGGTCACGGGGGCGGGAATTCACCCCTCCACTTT.

This clonotype was detected a few times. The chain uses TRBV19 and TRBJ1-5; D gene unclear. CDR1 and CDR2 (germline): LNHDA, SQIVND (reference sequence). Trimming left V 4 bases short and J 2 bases short, with 12 bases between. CDR3 length equals 15 residues. The DNA of the CDR3 is TGTGCCAGTAGTAGCCTGCATATAGGCAATCAGCCCCAGCATTTT. Its translation is CASSSLHIGNQPQHF.

This clonotype showed up just a few times. This chain links TRBV29-1 with TRBJ2-1; possibly TRBD2 for D (6 bases). The CDR3 extends over 12 amino acids. CDR1 SQVTM and CDR2 ANQGSEA come from the germline V gene. Trimming took off 6 bases at V and 9 bases at J, with 15 bases between the two ends. Written as DNA, the CDR3 is TGCAGCGTCGCCGGGACTGACGTTGAGCAGTTCTTC. This sequence encodes CSVAGTDVEQFF.

This clonotype was recorded a few times. The chain uses TRBV6-6 and TRBJ2-7, with unresolved D. The V end was cut by 6 bases, the J end by 4 bases, with 13 bases between. CDR1 MNHNY and CDR2 SVGAGI come from the germline V gene (reference sequence). The CDR3 contains 13 residues. CDR3 DNA: TGTGCCAGCAGCTACCCCGACGGGTACGAGCAGTACTTC. Amino acids: CASSYPDGYEQYF.

Only a few counts were recorded for this clonotype. The chain carries TRBV7-2 and TRBJ2-1; 9 nucleotides match TRBD1. CDR1 and CDR2 (germline): SGHTA, FQGNSA. Germline trimming cut 7 bases from V and 8 bases from J; bases unmatched to any gene: 12. CDR3 length equals 15 residues. The CDR3 coding sequence is TGTGCCAGCACGGCGGGGACAGGGCGTTGGGATGAGCAGTTCTTC. It translates to CASTAGTGRWDEQFF. The full variable domain, completed using reference TRBV7-2 and TRBJ2-1, is GAGVSQSPSNKVTEKGKDVELRCDPISGHTALYWYRQSLGQGLEFLIYFQGNSAPDKSGLPSDRFSAERTGGSVSTLTIQRTQQEDSAVYLCASTAGTGRWDEQFFGPGTRLTVL.

This clonotype has ten or more counts. This chain links TRBV12-5 with TRBJ2-3, with D possibly TRBD2 on 5 matching bases. The CDR3 is 16 residues long. Trimming removed 8 bases from V and 4 bases from J, with 22 bases in between. Germline V gene data show CDR1 as LGHNT and CDR2 as FRNRAP. The CDR3 sequence is CASSWRAPGQADTQYF. Written as DNA, the CDR3 is TGTGCTAGTTCCTGGCGGGCGCCCGGGCAGGCAGATACGCAGTATTTT.

In this sample, this clonotype turned up many times. This chain connects TRBV27 to TRBJ1-1; possible D gene TRBD1, 5 bases. This CDR3 has 14 amino acids. V dropped 6 bases and J dropped 6 bases, with 17 bases sitting between them. Germline V CDR1 and CDR2: MNHEY, SMNVEV (reference sequence). The CDR3 DNA sequence: TGTGCCAGCAGACCCCGGGGAGGGGTATCTGAAGCTTTCTTT. It translates to CASRPRGGVSEAFF.

J is TRBJ2-7 and V is TRBV27; a possible D gene is TRBD1 (5 bases). CDR1 is MNHEY and CDR2 is SMNVEV in the germline V gene (reference sequence). V lost 2 bases, J lost 2 bases, and 7 bases lay in between. The CDR3 loop spans 13 amino acids. The CDR3, as DNA: TGTGCCAGCAGTTTACAGGGAACCTACGAGCAGTACTTC. It encodes CASSLQGTYEQYF.

This clonotype was seen ten or more times. V usage is TRBV25-1 and J usage is TRBJ2-1; possible D gene TRBD2, 6 bases. Trimming removed 0 bases from V and 12 bases from J, with 18 bases in between. The CDR3 is made up of 15 amino acids. CDR1 MGHDK and CDR2 SYGVNS come from the germline V gene. The DNA of the CDR3 is TGTGCCAGCAGTGAATACGACACCGGGACTCGGGCGCAGTTCTTC. Its protein is CASSEYDTGTRAQFF.

About this clonotype: A much larger clone differs from this one at a single base, so this may be a read error. The chain couples TRBV7-6 to TRBJ2-4; 9 nucleotides line up with TRBD1. The germline CDR1 and CDR2 sequences are SGHVS and FNYEAQ. This CDR3 has 14 residues. In nucleotides, the CDR3 is TGTACCAGCAGCTCGCCGGGACAGGGTGCCATTCAGTACTTC. This encodes CTSSSPGQGAIQYF.